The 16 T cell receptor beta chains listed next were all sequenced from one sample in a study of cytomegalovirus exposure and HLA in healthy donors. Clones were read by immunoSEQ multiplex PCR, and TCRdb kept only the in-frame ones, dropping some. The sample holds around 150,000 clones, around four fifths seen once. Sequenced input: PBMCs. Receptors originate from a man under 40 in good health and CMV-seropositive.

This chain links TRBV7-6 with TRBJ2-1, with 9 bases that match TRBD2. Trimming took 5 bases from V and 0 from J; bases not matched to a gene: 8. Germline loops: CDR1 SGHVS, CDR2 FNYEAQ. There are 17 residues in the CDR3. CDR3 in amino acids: CASSPVLAGTSYNEQFF. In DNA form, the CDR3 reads TGTGCCAGCAGCCCCGTTCTAGCGGGGACCTCCTACAATGAGCAGTTCTTC.

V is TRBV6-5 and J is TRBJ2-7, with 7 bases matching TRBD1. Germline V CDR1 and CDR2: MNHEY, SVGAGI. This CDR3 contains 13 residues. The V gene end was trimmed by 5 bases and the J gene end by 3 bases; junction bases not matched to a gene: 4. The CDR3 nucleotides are TGTGCCAGCAGTCCCCGACAGGGCTACGAGCAGTACTTC. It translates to CASSPRQGYEQYF.

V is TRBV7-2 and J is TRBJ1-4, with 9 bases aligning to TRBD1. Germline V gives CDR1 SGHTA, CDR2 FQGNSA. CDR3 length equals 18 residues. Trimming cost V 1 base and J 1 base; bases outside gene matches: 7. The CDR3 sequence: CASSLGGTGWKTNEKLFF. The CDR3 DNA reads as TGTGCCAGCAGCTTAGGCGGGACAGGGTGGAAAACTAATGAAAAACTGTTTTTT.

CDR3 sequence: CASTPGTGTEAFF. The DNA for the CDR3 is TGTGCCAGCACCCCAGGGACTGGGACTGAAGCTTTCTTT. The chain employs TRBV27 and TRBJ1-1; maybe TRBD1 (5 bases). CDR1 is MNHEY and CDR2 is SMNVEV in the germline V gene (reference sequence). The CDR3 consists of 13 residues. V was pared by 7 bases and J by 5 bases, with 14 bases between.

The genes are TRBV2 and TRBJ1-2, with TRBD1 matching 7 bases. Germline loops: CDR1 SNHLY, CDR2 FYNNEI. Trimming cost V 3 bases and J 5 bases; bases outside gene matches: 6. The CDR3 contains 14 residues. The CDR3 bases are TGTGCCAGCAGTGATCCAGGGGGAGTATATGGCTACACCTTC. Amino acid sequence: CASSDPGGVYGYTF.

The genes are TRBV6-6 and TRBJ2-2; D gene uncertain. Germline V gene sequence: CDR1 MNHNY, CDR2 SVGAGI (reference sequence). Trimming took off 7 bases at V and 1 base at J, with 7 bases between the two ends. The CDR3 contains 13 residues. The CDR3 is CASTRLNTGELFF. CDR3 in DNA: TGTGCCAGCACGAGACTGAACACCGGGGAGCTGTTTTTT.

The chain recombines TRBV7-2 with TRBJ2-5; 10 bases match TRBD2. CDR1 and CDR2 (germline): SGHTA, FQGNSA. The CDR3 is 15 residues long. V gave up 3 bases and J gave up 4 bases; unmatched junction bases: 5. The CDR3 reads CASSFVSGGPETQYF. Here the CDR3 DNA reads TGTGCCAGCAGCTTCGTTAGCGGGGGGCCAGAGACCCAGTACTTC.

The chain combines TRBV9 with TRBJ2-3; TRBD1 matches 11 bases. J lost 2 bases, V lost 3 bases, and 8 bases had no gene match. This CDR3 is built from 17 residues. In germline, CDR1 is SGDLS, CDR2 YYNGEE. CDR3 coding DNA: TGTGCCAGCAGCGGAAAAGTGGGACAGGGGGTCACAGATACGCAGTATTTT. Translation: CASSGKVGQGVTDTQYF.

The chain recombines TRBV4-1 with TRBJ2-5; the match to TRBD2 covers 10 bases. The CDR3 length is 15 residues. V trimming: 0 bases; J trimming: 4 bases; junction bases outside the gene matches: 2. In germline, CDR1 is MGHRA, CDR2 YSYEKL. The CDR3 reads CASSQESGGGETQYF. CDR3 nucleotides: TGCGCCAGCAGCCAAGAGAGCGGGGGGGGAGAGACCCAGTACTTC.

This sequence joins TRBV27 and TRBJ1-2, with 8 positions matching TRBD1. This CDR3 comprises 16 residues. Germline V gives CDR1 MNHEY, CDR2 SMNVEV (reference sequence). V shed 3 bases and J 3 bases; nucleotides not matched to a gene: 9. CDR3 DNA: TGTGCCAGCAGTTTCTCGCAGGGGGCGAGCGACTATGGCTACACCTTC. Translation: CASSFSQGASDYGYTF.

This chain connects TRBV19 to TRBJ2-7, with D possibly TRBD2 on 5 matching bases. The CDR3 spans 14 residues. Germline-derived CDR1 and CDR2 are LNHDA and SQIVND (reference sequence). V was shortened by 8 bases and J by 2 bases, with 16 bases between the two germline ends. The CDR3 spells CASSSGSGAYEQYF. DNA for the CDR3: TGTGCCAGTTCCTCCGGGTCCGGGGCCTACGAGCAGTACTTC.

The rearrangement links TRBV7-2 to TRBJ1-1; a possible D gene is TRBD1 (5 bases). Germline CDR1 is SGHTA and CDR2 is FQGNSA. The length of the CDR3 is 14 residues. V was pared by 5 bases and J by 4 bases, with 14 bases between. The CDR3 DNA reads TGTGCCAGCAGCGCCGCTCAGGGTGGCACTGAAGCTTTCTTT. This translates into CASSAAQGGTEAFF.

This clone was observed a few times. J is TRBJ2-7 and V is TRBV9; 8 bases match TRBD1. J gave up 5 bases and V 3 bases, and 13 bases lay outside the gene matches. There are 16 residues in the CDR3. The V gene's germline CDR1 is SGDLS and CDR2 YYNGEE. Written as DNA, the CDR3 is TGTGCCAGCAGCGCAACCGTCGGACAGGGAAACAACGAGCAGTACTTC. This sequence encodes CASSATVGQGNNEQYF.

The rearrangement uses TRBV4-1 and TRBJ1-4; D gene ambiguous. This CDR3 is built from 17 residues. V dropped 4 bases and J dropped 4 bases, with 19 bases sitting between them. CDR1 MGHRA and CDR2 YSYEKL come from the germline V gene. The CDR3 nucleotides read TGCGCCAGCAGCCCGGCTGTGGGAGGTTGGGTTAATGAAAAACTGTTTTTT. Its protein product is CASSPAVGGWVNEKLFF.

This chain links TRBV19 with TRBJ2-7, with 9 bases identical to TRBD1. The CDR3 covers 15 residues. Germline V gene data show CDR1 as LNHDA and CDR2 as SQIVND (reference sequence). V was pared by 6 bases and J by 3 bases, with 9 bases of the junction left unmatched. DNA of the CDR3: TGTGCCAGTAGCCGGACAGGGGCGGAGGTCTACGAGCAGTACTTC. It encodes CASSRTGAEVYEQYF.

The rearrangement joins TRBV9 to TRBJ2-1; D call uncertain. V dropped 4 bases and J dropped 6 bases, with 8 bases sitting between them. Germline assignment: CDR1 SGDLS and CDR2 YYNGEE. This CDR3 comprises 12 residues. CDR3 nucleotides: TGTGCCAGCAGCCAGTCCACCAATGAGCAGTTCTTC. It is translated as CASSQSTNEQFF. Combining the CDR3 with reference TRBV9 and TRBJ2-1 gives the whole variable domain DSGVTQTPKHLITATGQRVTLRCSPRSGDLSVYWYQQSLDQGLQFLIQYYNGEERAKGNILERFSAQQFPDLHSELNLSSLELGDSALYFCASSQSTNEQFFGPGTRLTVL.